A single sample gave rise to the 27 T cell receptor beta chains below, sequenced in a study of technical replicates of blood from a handful of donors. The repertoire was sequenced with immunoSEQ multiplex PCR; TCRdb's copy has only in-frame clones and lacks some. This table has 65,000 to 80,000 clones, just under 95% appearing once. The specimen was T cells isolated from PBMCs. The source is a human donor in good health.

This chain uses TRBV30 with TRBJ2-7; D remains unclear. CDR1 and CDR2 (germline): GTSNPN, SVGIG (reference sequence). The V end lost 0 bases, the J end lost 3 bases, and 9 bases lay between the germline ends. This CDR3 has 13 residues. The DNA for the CDR3 is TGTGCCTGGAGTGTACAAGAGGTCTACGAGCAGTACTTC. It is translated as CAWSVQEVYEQYF.

The sample holds one count of this clone. The rearrangement uses TRBV6-1 and TRBJ1-5; D gene uncertain. V was clipped by 7 bases and J by 2 bases, with 12 bases between them. CDR3 length: 14 residues. Germline V gene sequence: CDR1 MNHNS, CDR2 SASEGT. CDR3 residues: CASTGSTGNQPQHF. CDR3 DNA: TGTGCCAGCACGGGGTCAACAGGCAATCAGCCCCAGCATTTT.

The J gene is TRBJ1-4, the V gene TRBV6-1; TRBD1 matches 8 bases. Germline trimming cut 4 bases from V and 7 bases from J; bases unmatched to any gene: 11. The CDR3 consists of 16 residues. The V gene's germline CDR1 is MNHNS and CDR2 SASEGT. CDR3 in amino acids: CASSAHARGRAEKLFF. CDR3 bases: TGTGCCAGCAGTGCCCACGCCAGGGGGCGCGCTGAAAAACTGTTTTTT.

This chain uses TRBV19 with TRBJ2-7; D possibly corresponds to TRBD1 (6 bases). The V end was cut by 3 bases, the J end by 4 bases, with 13 bases between. In germline, CDR1 is LNHDA, CDR2 SQIVND (reference sequence). The CDR3 is made up of 14 amino acids. The CDR3 spells CASSIQGRGYEQYF. CDR3 nucleotide sequence: TGTGCCAGTAGTATTCAGGGCAGGGGTTACGAGCAGTACTTC.

The rearrangement joins TRBV10-3 to TRBJ2-7; TRBD1 aligns across 8 bases. Germline lookup yields CDR1 ENHRY and CDR2 SYGVKD. CDR3 length: 16 residues. The trim removed 2 bases at V and 3 bases at J, leaving 9 bases unmatched. The CDR3 protein is CAISEKGTGSSYEQYF. For the CDR3, the DNA is TGTGCCATCAGTGAGAAAGGGACAGGATCAAGCTACGAGCAGTACTTC.

The chain couples TRBV2 to TRBJ1-1; 8 nucleotides align to TRBD1. Looked up from germline, CDR1 is SNHLY and CDR2 is FYNNEI. Trimming took 8 bases from V and 11 from J; bases not matched to a gene: 10. The CDR3 contains 12 residues. The CDR3 DNA sequence: TGTGCCAGCGAATGGACAGGGTCGCGGGCTTTCTTT. It specifies CASEWTGSRAFF.

The J gene is TRBJ2-7, the V gene TRBV9; 10 positions agree with TRBD1. From germline, CDR1 is SGDLS and CDR2 YYNGEE. The ends lost 4 bases at V and 5 bases at J; junction bases unmatched: 9. The CDR3 covers 15 residues. DNA for the CDR3: TGTGCCAGCAGCCGGTCCGGGACAGGGGTCCACGAGCAGTACTTC. Translation gives CASSRSGTGVHEQYF.

This rearrangement joins TRBV30 to TRBJ2-4; D is undetermined. Germline CDR1 and CDR2: GTSNPN and SVGIG (reference sequence). V was pared by 1 base and J by 0 bases, with 10 bases between. The CDR3 has 15 residues. The CDR3 loop is CAWSDGLLAKNIQYF. CDR3 in DNA: TGTGCCTGGAGTGATGGGCTACTAGCCAAAAACATTCAGTACTTC. The full variable domain, its missing parts supplied by reference TRBV30 and TRBJ2-4, is SQTIHQWPATLVQPVGSPLSLECTVEGTSNPNLYWYRQAAGRGLQLLFYSVGIGQISSEVPQNLSASRPQDRQFILSSKKLLLSDSGFYLCAWSDGLLAKNIQYFGAGTRLSVL.

The chain uses TRBV15 and TRBJ2-7, with D tentatively TRBD2 (6 bases). The V and J ends lost 1 base and 5 bases respectively, with 12 bases between them. The CDR3 spans 14 residues. Germline V gene sequence: CDR1 LNHNV, CDR2 YYDKDF (reference sequence). CDR3 sequence: CATSRGGEVHEQYF. In DNA, the CDR3 is TGTGCCACCAGCAGAGGGGGGGAGGTCCACGAGCAGTACTTC.

This rearrangement joins TRBV2 to TRBJ1-2, with TRBD1 as a possible D gene (5 bases). The ends were cut back, 4 bases at V and 4 bases at J, with 13 bases in the middle. The germline V gene encodes CDR1 SNHLY and CDR2 FYNNEI. This CDR3 is built from 14 residues. CDR3 DNA sequence: TGTGCCAGCAGTGGGGGGGACCATCTCTATGGCTACACCTTC. It encodes CASSGGDHLYGYTF. The full variable domain, with the rest looked up from reference TRBV2 and TRBJ1-2, is EPEVTQTPSHQVTQMGQEVILRCVPISNHLYFYWYRQILGQKVEFLVSFYNNEISEKSEIFDDQFSVERPDGSNFTLKIRSTKLEDSAMYFCASSGGDHLYGYTFGSGTRLTVV.

Here the CDR3 DNA reads TGTGCCTGGACTAGCGGGGTGGGGTGGGGGCAGTTCTTC. Protein: CAWTSGVGWGQFF. V usage is TRBV30 and J usage is TRBJ2-1, with 9 positions matching TRBD2. Per germline, CDR1 GTSNPN and CDR2 SVGIG (reference sequence). This CDR3 contains 13 residues. Losses at the gene ends were 4 bases for V and 12 bases for J; bases not matched to a gene: 10.

V usage is TRBV5-6 and J usage is TRBJ2-7; 9 positions agree with TRBD2. From germline, CDR1 is SGHDT and CDR2 YYEEEE. V gave up 4 bases and J gave up 0 bases; unmatched junction bases: 8. This CDR3 comprises 16 residues. The CDR3 region is CASSGGTSGPSYEQYF. The CDR3 DNA is TGTGCCAGCAGCGGGGGAACTAGCGGGCCCTCCTACGAGCAGTACTTC.

V usage is TRBV21-1 and J usage is TRBJ2-2; the table's D call of TRBD2 was not tested on the DNA. TRBV21-1 is a pseudogene segment. The CDR3 spans 14 residues. The CDR3 loop is CASSKVGGAGELFF. CDR3 DNA: TGTGCCAGCAGCAAAGTGGGGGGGGCCGGGGAGCTGTTTTTT.

DNA of the CDR3: TGTGCCATTAGGGACACCTCTTACGAGCAGTACTTC. This codes for CAIRDTSYEQYF. V and J are TRBV30 and TRBJ2-7; maybe TRBD1 (6 bases). There are 12 residues in the CDR3. V was shortened by 8 bases and J by 4 bases, with 15 bases between the two germline ends. CDR1 and CDR2 from the germline V gene are GTSNPN and SVGIG (reference sequence).

This chain's CDR3 is CASSLGRGFLGYYGYTF. The CDR3 DNA is TGTGCCAGCAGTTTGGGTAGGGGATTCCTAGGTTACTATGGCTACACCTTC. V usage is TRBV28 and J usage is TRBJ1-2, with D maybe TRBD1 (5 bases). Trimming left V 3 bases short and J 3 bases short, with 20 bases between. The CDR3 consists of 17 residues. Germline V CDR1 and CDR2: MDHEN, SYDVKM.

The rearrangement joins TRBV27 to TRBJ1-2, with TRBD1 matching over 8 bases. The J segment lost 7 bases and the V segment lost 5 bases, leaving 12 bases of the junction unmatched. Looked up from germline, CDR1 is MNHEY and CDR2 is SMNVEV (reference sequence). The CDR3 runs 15 residues. CDR3 amino acids: CASSGQGSHLGGYTF. The CDR3 DNA sequence: TGTGCCAGCAGTGGACAGGGTTCCCATCTAGGTGGCTACACCTTC.

The chain uses TRBV6-5 and TRBJ1-1; unclear D gene. The CDR3 is 13 residues long. Per germline, CDR1 MNHEY and CDR2 SVGAGI. V was clipped by 7 bases and J by 1 base, with 10 bases between them. The CDR3 DNA reads TGTGCCAGCAAGCGGGCGGCGAACACTGAAGCTTTCTTT. This translates into CASKRAANTEAFF.

This clone appeared once. The chain has TRBV29-1 and TRBJ1-4, with D hard to call. The V and J ends lost 4 bases and 0 bases respectively, with 12 bases between them. The V gene's germline CDR1 is SQVTM and CDR2 ANQGSEA. There are 15 residues in the CDR3. CDR3 loop: CSVGGRGATNEKLFF. The DNA for the CDR3 is TGCAGCGTTGGAGGCCGGGGTGCAACTAATGAAAAACTGTTTTTT.

This rearrangement joins TRBV7-2 to TRBJ1-2; weak D call: TRBD1 (6 bases). The CDR3 loop spans 14 amino acids. Looked up from germline, CDR1 is SGHTA and CDR2 is FQGNSA. Trimming took 4 bases from V and 4 from J, leaving 13 bases between them. The CDR3 sequence: CASSYRVNRYGYTF. CDR3 coding DNA: TGTGCCAGCAGCTACAGGGTGAATCGCTATGGCTACACCTTC.

The CDR3 loop reads CASSPHPGEWGYTF. In nucleotides, the CDR3 is TGTGCCAGCAGCCCACACCCAGGGGAGTGGGGCTACACCTTC. The J gene is TRBJ1-2, the V gene TRBV7-2; possibly TRBD1 for D (6 bases). Between the trimmed V and J ends, which lost 5 bases and 8 bases, there was a span of 18 bases. The CDR3 is 14 residues long. Germline assignment: CDR1 SGHTA and CDR2 FQGNSA.

This sequence joins TRBV5-1 and TRBJ2-2; TRBD2 is a possible D gene (5 bases). The CDR3 runs to 15 residues. V was cut by 0 bases and J by 2 bases, with 8 bases left in between. The germline gives CDR1 SGHRS, CDR2 YFSETQ. CDR3 coding DNA: TGCGCCAGCAGCTTGGTAGAGGGAAACACCGGGGAGCTGTTTTTT. Protein sequence: CASSLVEGNTGELFF.

The genes are TRBV5-4 and TRBJ2-5; possible D gene TRBD2, 6 bases. Trimming removed 0 bases from V and 5 bases from J, with 8 bases in between. The CDR3 has 13 residues. The germline CDR1 and CDR2 sequences are SGHNT and YYREEE (reference sequence). CDR3 region: CASSLAGRETQYF. The CDR3, as DNA: TGTGCCAGCAGCTTGGCAGGGAGGGAGACCCAGTACTTC. The whole variable domain, filled in from reference TRBV5-4 and TRBJ2-5, reads ETGVTQSPTHLIKTRGQQVTLRCSSQSGHNTVSWYQQALGQGPQFIFQYYREEENGRGNFPPRFSGLQFPNYSSELNVNALELDDSALYLCASSLAGRETQYFGPGTRLLVL.

The V and J genes are TRBV6-5 and TRBJ2-3; maybe TRBD2 (5 bases). CDR1 is MNHEY and CDR2 is SVGAGI in the germline V gene. The CDR3 extends over 14 amino acids. V was trimmed by 6 bases and J by 6 bases, leaving 16 bases between them. CDR3 nucleotides: TGTGCCAGCAGCCCCTCGAGAGCGGCGGATACGCAGTATTTT. Translated: CASSPSRAADTQYF.

V and J are TRBV4-3 and TRBJ2-2; D might be TRBD1 (5 bases). Trimming removed 2 bases from V and 3 bases from J, with 16 bases in between. Germline loops: CDR1 LGHNA, CDR2 YSLEER. The CDR3 is 17 amino acids. CDR3 bases: TGCGCCAGCAGCCAAAACACGGACACTATGTACACCGGGGAGCTGTTTTTT. Protein: CASSQNTDTMYTGELFF.

This sequence joins TRBV27 and TRBJ1-2; D call uncertain. CDR3 size: 16 residues. Trimming took 5 bases from V and 7 from J, leaving 23 bases between them. Germline V gene data show CDR1 as MNHEY and CDR2 as SMNVEV (reference sequence). The CDR3 is CASSRGEAATLLGYTF. The CDR3, as DNA: TGTGCCAGCAGTCGCGGGGAAGCCGCCACCCTTCTTGGCTACACCTTC.

The chain joins TRBV5-4 to TRBJ1-3; 9 bases are shared with TRBD1. This CDR3 is 16 amino acids long. CDR1 is SGHNT and CDR2 is YYREEE in the germline V gene (reference sequence). V shed 3 bases, J shed 4 bases, and the junction held 8 bases outside the gene matches. The CDR3 DNA sequence: TGTGCCAGCAGCTACTATACAGGGGGCGCCGGAAACACCATATATTTT. It translates to CASSYYTGGAGNTIYF.

The V gene is TRBV28, the J gene TRBJ1-2, with 9 bases aligning to TRBD1. Per the germline V gene, CDR1 is MDHEN and CDR2 is SYDVKM. The CDR3 extends over 14 amino acids. V trimming: 3 bases; J trimming: 4 bases; junction bases outside the gene matches: 3. CDR3 nucleotides: TGTGCCAGCAGTTTCGGGACAGGGTCCTATGGCTACACCTTC. It specifies CASSFGTGSYGYTF.